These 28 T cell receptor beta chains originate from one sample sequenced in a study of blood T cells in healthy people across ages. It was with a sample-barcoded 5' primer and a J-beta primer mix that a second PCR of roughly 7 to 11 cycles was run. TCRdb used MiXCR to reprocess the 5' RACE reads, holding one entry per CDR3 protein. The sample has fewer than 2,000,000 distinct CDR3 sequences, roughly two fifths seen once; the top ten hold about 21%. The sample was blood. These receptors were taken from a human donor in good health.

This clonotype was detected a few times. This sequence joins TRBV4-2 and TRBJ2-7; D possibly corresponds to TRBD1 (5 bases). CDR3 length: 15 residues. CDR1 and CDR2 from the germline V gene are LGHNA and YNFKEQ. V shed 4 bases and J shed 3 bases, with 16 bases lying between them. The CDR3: CASSLNQGIYYEQYF. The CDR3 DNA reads TGTGCCAGCAGCCTGAACCAGGGTATATACTACGAGCAGTACTTC.

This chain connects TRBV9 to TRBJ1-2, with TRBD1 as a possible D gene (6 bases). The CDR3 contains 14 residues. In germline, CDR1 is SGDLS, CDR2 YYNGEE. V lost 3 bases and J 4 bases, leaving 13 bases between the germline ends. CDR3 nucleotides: TGTGCCAGCAGCGAACCCGGGACACCCTATGGCTACACCTTC. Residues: CASSEPGTPYGYTF.

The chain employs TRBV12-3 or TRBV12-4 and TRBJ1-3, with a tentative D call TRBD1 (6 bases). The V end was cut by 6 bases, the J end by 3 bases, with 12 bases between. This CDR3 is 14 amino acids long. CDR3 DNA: TGTGCCAGCAGCTTACAGGGTTTTGGAAACACCATATATTTT. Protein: CASSLQGFGNTIYF.

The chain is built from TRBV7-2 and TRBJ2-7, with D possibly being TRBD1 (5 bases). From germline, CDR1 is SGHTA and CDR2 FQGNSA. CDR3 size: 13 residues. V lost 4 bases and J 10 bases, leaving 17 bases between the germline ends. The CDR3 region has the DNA TGTGCCAGCAGCTACGACAGAGAAGAGATCCAGTACTTC. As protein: CASSYDREEIQYF.

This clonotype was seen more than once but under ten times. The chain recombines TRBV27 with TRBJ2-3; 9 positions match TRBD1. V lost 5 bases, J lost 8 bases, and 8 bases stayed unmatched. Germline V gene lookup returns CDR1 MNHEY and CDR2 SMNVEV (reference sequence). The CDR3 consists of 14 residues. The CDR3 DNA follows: TGTGCCAGCAGTATGGGGACAGGGAGGGGTACGCAGTATTTT. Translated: CASSMGTGRGTQYF.

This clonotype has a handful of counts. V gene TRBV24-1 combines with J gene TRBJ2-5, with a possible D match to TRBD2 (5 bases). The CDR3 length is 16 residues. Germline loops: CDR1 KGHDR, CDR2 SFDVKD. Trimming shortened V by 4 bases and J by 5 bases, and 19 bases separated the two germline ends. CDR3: CATSDPIDGVGETQYF. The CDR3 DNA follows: TGTGCCACCAGTGACCCTATAGACGGGGTTGGGGAGACCCAGTACTTC.

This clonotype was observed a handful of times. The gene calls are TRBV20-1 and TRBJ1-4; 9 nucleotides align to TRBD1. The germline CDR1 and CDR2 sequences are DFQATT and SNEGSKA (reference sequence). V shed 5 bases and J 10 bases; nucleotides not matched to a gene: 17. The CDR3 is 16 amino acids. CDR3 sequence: CSAFSGTGSDIVKLFF. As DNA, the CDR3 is TGCAGTGCTTTCTCCGGGACAGGGAGCGATATCGTAAAACTGTTTTTT.

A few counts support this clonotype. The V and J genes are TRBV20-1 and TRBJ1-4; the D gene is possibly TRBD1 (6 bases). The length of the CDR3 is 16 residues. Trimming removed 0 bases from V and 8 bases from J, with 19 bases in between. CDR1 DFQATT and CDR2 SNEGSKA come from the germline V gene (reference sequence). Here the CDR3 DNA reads TGCAGTGCTAGAGATCAAGGTGTAGGCAGGGGCGAAAAACTGTTTTTT. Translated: CSARDQGVGRGEKLFF.

CDR3 bases: TGCAGTGCTAGTGCACAGGAGGACGAAAAACTGTTTTTT. Translation gives CSASAQEDEKLFF. The chain combines TRBV20-1 with TRBJ1-4; weak D call: TRBD1 (5 bases). Trimming took off 3 bases at V and 8 bases at J, with 13 bases between the two ends. CDR1 and CDR2 (germline): DFQATT, SNEGSKA (reference sequence). This CDR3 comprises 13 residues.

The CDR3 nucleotides read TGCAGTGCTCGCCCCGGGACTAGCGGGAGGGAGACCCAGTACTTC. Its translation: CSARPGTSGRETQYF. This chain connects TRBV20-1 to TRBJ2-5; 15 bases line up with TRBD2. This CDR3 contains 15 residues. Looked up from germline, CDR1 is DFQATT and CDR2 is SNEGSKA (reference sequence). V was clipped by 5 bases and J by 5 bases; unmatched bases: 6.

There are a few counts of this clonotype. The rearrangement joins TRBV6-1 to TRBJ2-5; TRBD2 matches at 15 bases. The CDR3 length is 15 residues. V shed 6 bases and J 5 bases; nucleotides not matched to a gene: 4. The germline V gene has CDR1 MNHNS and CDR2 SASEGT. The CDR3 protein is CASRGTSGGRETQYF. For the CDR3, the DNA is TGTGCCAGCAGGGGGACTAGCGGGGGGCGGGAGACCCAGTACTTC.

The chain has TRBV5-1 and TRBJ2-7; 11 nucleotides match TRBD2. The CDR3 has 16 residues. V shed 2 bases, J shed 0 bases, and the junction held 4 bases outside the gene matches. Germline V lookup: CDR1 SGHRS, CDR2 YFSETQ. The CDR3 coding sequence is TGCGCCAGCAGCTTTACTAGCGGGGGCCCCTCCTACGAGCAGTACTTC. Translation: CASSFTSGGPSYEQYF.

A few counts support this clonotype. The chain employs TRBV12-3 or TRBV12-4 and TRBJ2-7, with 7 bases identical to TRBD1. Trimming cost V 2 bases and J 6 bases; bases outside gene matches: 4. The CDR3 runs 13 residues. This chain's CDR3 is CASSLSGQREQYF. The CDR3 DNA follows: TGTGCCAGCAGTTTATCGGGACAGCGCGAGCAGTACTTC.

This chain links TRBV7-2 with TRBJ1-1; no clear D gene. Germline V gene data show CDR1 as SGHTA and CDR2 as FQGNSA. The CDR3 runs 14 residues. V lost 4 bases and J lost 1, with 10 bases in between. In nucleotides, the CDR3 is TGTGCCAGCAGCTCGGACCCTACGAACACTGAAGCTTTCTTT. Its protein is CASSSDPTNTEAFF.

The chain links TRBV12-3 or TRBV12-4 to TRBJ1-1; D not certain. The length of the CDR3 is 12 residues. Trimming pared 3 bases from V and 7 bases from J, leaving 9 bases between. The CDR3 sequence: CASSFQVDEAFF. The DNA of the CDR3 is TGTGCCAGCAGTTTCCAGGTGGATGAAGCTTTCTTT.

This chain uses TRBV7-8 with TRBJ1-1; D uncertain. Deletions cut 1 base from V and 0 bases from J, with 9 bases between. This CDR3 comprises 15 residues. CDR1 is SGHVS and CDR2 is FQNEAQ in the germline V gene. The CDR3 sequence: CASSLVDILNTEAFF. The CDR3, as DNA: TGTGCCAGCAGCTTAGTAGATATCTTGAACACTGAAGCTTTCTTT. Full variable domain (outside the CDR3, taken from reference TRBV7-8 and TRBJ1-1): GAGVSQSPRYKVAKRGQDVALRCDPISGHVSLFWYQQALGQGPEFLTYFQNEAQLDKSGLPSDRFFAERPEGSVSTLKIQRTQQEDSAVYLCASSLVDILNTEAFFGQGTRLTVV.

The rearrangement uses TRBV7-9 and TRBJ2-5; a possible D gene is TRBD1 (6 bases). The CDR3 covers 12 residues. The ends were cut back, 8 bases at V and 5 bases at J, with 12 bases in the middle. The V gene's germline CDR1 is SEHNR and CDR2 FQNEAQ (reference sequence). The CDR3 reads CASPSTGETQYF. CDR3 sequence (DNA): TGTGCCAGCCCCTCGACAGGCGAGACCCAGTACTTC.

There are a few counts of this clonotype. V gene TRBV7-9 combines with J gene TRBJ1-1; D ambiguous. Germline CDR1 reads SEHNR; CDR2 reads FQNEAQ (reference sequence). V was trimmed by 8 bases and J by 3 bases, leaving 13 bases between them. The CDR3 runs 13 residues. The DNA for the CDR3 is TGTGCCAGCGTTAGATACGGGGACACTGAAGCTTTCTTT. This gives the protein CASVRYGDTEAFF. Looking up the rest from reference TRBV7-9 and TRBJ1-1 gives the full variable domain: DTGVSQNPRHKITKRGQNVTFRCDPISEHNRLYWYRQTLGQGPEFLTYFQNEAQLEKSRLLSDRFSAERPKGSFSTLEIQRTEQGDSAMYLCASVRYGDTEAFFGQGTRLTVV.

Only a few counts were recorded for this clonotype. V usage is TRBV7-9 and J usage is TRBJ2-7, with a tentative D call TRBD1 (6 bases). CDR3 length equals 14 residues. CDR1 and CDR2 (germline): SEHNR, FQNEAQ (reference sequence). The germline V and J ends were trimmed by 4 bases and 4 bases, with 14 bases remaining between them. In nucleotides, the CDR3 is TGTGCCAGCAGCTCGTCCCGGGACATGTACGAGCAGTACTTC. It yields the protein CASSSSRDMYEQYF.

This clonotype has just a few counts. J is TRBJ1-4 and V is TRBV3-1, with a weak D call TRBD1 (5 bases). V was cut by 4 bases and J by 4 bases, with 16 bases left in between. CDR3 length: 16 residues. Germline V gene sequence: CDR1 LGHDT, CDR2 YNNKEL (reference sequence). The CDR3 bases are TGTGCCAGCAGCCGTGAGCAGGGACGATTTAATGAAAAACTGTTTTTT. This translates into CASSREQGRFNEKLFF.

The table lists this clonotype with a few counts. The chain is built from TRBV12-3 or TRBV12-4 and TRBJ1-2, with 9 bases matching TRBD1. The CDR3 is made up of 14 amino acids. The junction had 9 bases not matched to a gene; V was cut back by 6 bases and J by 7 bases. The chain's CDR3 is CASRGDREDAGYTF. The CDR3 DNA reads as TGTGCCAGCAGAGGGGACAGGGAGGACGCTGGCTACACCTTC.

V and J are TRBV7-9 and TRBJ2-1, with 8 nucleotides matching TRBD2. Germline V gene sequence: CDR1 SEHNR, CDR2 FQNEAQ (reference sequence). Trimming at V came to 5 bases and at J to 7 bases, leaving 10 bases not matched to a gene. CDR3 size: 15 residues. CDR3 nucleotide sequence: TGTGCCAGCAGCCCGACGGAGCGGGGGTATAATGAGCAGTTCTTC. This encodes CASSPTERGYNEQFF.

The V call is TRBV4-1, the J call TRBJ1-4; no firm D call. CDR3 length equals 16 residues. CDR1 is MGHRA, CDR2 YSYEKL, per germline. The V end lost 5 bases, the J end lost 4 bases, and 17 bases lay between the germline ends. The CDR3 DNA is TGCGCCAGCAGCAGAGGGATGGTACAGAATAATGAAAAACTGTTTTTT. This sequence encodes CASSRGMVQNNEKLFF.

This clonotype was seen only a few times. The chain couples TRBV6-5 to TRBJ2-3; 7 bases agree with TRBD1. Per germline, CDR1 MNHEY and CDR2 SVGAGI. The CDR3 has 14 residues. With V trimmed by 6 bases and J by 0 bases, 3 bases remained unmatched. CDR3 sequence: CASRTTGSTDTQYF. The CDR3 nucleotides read TGTGCCAGCAGGACGACAGGGAGCACAGATACGCAGTATTTT.

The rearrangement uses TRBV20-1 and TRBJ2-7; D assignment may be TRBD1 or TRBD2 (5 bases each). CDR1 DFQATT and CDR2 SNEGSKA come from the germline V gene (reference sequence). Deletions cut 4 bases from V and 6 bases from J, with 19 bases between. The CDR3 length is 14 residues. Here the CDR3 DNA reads TGCAGTGCTATACCGGGACCGGCACTGGGCGAGCAGTACTTC. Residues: CSAIPGPALGEQYF.

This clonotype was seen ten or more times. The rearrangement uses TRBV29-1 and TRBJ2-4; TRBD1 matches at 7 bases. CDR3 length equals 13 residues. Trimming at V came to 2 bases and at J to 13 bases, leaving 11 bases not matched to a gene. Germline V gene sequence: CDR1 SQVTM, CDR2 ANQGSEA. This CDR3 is CSVEKGATGEQYF. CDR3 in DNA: TGCAGCGTTGAAAAGGGGGCAACAGGGGAGCAGTACTTC.

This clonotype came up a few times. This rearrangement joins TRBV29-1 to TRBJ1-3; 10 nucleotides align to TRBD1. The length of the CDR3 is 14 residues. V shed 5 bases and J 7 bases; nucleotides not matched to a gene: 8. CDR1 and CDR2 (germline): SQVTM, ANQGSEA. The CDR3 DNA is TGCAGCGTTCGGGACAGGGGAGAAGTCAACACCATATATTTT. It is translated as CSVRDRGEVNTIYF.

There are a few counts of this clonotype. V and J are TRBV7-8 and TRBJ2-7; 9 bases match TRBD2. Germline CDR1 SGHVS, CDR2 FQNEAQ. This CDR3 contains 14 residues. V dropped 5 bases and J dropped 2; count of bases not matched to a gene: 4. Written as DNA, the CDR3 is TGTGCCAGCAGCCGGACTAGCGCGGCCTACGAGCAGTACTTC. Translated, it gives CASSRTSAAYEQYF.